Sequencing of this T cell receptor beta chain was carried out in a study of cytomegalovirus exposure and HLA in healthy donors. The CDR3 contains 12 residues. V lost 3 bases and J 13 bases, leaving 14 bases between the germline ends. The germline V gene has CDR1 SGHDT and CDR2 YYEEEE. A multiplex PCR was run with 60 Vbeta primers and 13 Jbeta primers. Produced via immunoSEQ multiplex PCR; TCRdb's table is partial and in-frame only. The sample includes about 190,000 clones, roughly 86% of them seen just once. As to this clone: Its target is not known.

Study results and caveats: A later examination showed that TCR association rates differed by HLA locus, with DRB1 most and HLA-C fewest.

Input material: PBMCs. V and J are TRBV5-6 and TRBJ2-1; no clear D gene. The TCR sequence derives from a woman aged 18-29 years in good health and CMV-seronegative. The DNA for the CDR3 is TGTGCCAGCAGCTCCCTACCCGGAGCTCAGTTCTTC. It codes for CASSSLPGAQFF.